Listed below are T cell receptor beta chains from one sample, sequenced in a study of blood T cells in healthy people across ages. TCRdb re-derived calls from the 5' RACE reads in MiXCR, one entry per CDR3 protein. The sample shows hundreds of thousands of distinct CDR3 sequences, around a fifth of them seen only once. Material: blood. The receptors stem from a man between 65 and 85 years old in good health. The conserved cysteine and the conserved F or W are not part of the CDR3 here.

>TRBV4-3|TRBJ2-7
ASSQNRGQSTEQY
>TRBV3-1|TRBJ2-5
ASSQPGGTPY
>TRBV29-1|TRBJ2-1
SVGGLAEGAQF
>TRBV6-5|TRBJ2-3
ASSYSFVYPDTQY
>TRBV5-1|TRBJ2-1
ASSLVAGSNEQF
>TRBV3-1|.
ASSPSLGLAGASLGEQF
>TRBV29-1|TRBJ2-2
SYRGALNTGQLF
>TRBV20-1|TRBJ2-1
SASHRGHNEQF
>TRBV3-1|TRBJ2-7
ASSQVSGRPTYEQY
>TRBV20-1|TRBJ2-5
SARHNSEETQY